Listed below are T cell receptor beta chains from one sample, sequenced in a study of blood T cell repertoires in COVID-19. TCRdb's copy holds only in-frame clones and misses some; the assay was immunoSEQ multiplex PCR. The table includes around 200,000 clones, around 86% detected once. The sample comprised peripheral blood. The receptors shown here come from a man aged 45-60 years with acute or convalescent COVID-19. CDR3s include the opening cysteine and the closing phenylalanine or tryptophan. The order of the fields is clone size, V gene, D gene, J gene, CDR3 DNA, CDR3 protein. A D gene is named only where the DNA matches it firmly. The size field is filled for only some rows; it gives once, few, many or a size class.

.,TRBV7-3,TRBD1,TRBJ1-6,TGTGCCAGCAGCTTATTGATCCGGGACAGCCGGAGGGGGCCTTCACCCCTCCACTTT,CASSLLIRDSRRGPSPLHF
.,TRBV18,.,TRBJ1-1,TGTGCCAGCTCACCACCCCGGGGGGTGGTAACAACTGAAGCTTTCTTT,CASSPPRGVVTTEAFF
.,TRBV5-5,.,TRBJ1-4,TGTGCCAGCAGCTTGACGCTACCTGCAACTAATGAAAAACTGTTTTTT,CASSLTLPATNEKLFF
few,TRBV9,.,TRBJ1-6,TGTGCCAGCAGCTCCCTCGCCTATAATTCACCCCTCCACTTT,CASSSLAYNSPLHF
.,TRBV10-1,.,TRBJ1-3,TGCGCCAGCAGTGGAACCTCAGGGACTGGAAACACCATATATTTT,CASSGTSGTGNTIYF
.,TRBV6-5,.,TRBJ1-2,TGTGCCAGCAGATCCATCGGGGTTGATGGCTACACCTTC,CASRSIGVDGYTF
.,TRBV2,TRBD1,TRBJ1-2,TGTGCCAGCAGTACCAACCCAGGGGGCGGGAGCTATGGCTACACCTTC,CASSTNPGGGSYGYTF
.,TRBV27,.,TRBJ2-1,TGTGCCAGCAGTCCGTTGAGTAATGAGCAGTTCTTC,CASSPLSNEQFF
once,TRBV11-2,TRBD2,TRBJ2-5,TGTGCCAGCAGCTGGATGGGGGGGTTCGAGACCCAGTACTTC,CASSWMGGFETQYF
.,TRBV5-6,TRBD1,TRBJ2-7,TGTGCCAGCAGCCGCTGGGACAGGCCATTACACGAGCAGTACTTC,CASSRWDRPLHEQYF
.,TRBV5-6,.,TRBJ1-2,TGTGCCAGCAACAGCCGTCAAGCCTCAGTTGGCTACACCTTC,CASNSRQASVGYTF
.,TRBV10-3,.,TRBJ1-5,TGTGCCATCAGTGTTCAGTCTAATCAGCCCCAGCATTTT,CAISVQSNQPQHF
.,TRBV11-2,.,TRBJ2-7,TGTGCCAGCAGCTCGCAGGGATCGGTCTACGAGCAGTACTTC,CASSSQGSVYEQYF
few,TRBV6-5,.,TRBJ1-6,TGTGCCAGCAGTTACTTATCGGTTAATTCACCCCTCCACTTT,CASSYLSVNSPLHF
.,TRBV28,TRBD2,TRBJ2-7,TGTGCCGCCAGCGGGGAAGGCTACGAGCAGTACTTC,CAASGEGYEQYF
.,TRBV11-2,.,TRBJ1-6,TGTGCCAGCAGCTTAGGGGTCAGGAGGAATTCACCCCTCCACTTT,CASSLGVRRNSPLHF
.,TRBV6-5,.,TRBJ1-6,TGTGCCAGCAGGCAGACAAATTCACCCCTCCACTTT,CASRQTNSPLHF
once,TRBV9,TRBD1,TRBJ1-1,TGTGCCAGCAGCGTTTCGTCTGGGACAGGGGCAGGAGCTTTCTTT,CASSVSSGTGAGAFF
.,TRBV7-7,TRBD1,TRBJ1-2,TGTGCCAGGAATATAGACGACAGGGGGCCTAGCTATGGCTACACCTTC,CARNIDDRGPSYGYTF
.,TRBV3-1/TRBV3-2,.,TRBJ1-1,TGTGCCAGCAGCCTCCGAATGGCAAATGAAGCTTTCTTT,CASSLRMANEAFF
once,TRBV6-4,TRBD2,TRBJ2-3,TGTGCCAGCAGTGCGGGACTAGCGGGGCCGACAGATACGCAGTATTTT,CASSAGLAGPTDTQYF
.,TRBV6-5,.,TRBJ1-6,TGTGCCAGCACCAAGGATTCGGGATTTTCACCCCTCCACTTT,CASTKDSGFSPLHF
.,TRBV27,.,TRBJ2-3,TGTGCCAGCAGGCGAAATAGCGGAACCACAGATACGCAGTATTTT,CASRRNSGTTDTQYF
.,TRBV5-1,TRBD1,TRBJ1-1,TGCGCCAGCAGCCCCCGGCAGGGGGTCGTCATGAACACTGAAGCTTTCTTT,CASSPRQGVVMNTEAFF
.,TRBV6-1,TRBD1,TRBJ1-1,TGTGCCAGCAGTGAGGGACAGACCGGAATTAGCGCTGAAGCTTTCTTT,CASSEGQTGISAEAFF
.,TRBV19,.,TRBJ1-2,TGTGCCAGTAGTATAGTAACCGGTAACTATGGCTACACCTTC,CASSIVTGNYGYTF
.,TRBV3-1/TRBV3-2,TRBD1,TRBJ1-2,TGTGCCAGCAGCCAAATTCCGGGACAGGGGGCATATGGCTACACCTTC,CASSQIPGQGAYGYTF
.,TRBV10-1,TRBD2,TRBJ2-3,TGCGCCAGCAGTGAGAGTAGCGGGGGTGATACGCAGTATTTT,CASSESSGGDTQYF
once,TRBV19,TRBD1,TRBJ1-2,TGTGCCAGTACTCCCGGGACAGGTAACGAGGGATATGGCTACACCTTC,CASTPGTGNEGYGYTF
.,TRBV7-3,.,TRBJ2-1,TGTGCCAGCAGCTCCTCCCGGGACAATTACAATGAGCAGTTCTTC,CASSSSRDNYNEQFF
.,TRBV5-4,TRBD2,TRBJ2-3,TGTGCCAGCAGCTTGACTAGCGGGGAGTACACAGATACGCAGTATTTT,CASSLTSGEYTDTQYF
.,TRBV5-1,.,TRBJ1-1,TGCGCCAGCACCCGCGTACAGGGCACTGAAGCTTTCTTT,CASTRVQGTEAFF
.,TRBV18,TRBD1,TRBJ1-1,TGTGCCAGCTCACCTCTGGGACAGTGGAACACTGAAGCTTTCTTT,CASSPLGQWNTEAFF
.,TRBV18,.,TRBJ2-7,TGTGCCAGCTCACCACCGAGTCCCTCCTACGAGCAGTACTTC,CASSPPSPSYEQYF
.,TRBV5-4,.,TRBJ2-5,TGTGCCAGCAGCCCTCGACAGGACCAAGAGACCCAGTACTTC,CASSPRQDQETQYF
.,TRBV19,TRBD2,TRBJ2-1,TGTGCCAGTATGGACGGGGGGGCCCTAGGTTCTTACAATGAGCAGTTCTTC,CASMDGGALGSYNEQFF
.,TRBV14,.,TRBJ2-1,TGTGCCAGCAGCCCCATCTTAAGGGGTAATGAGCAGTTCTTC,CASSPILRGNEQFF
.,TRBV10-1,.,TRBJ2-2,TGCGCCAGCACAGGACACTCCACCGGGGAGCTGTTTTTT,CASTGHSTGELFF
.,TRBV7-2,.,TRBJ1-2,TGTGCCAGCAGCCCTGGCCCCTCACAGGGCCGAAACTATGGCTACACCTTC,CASSPGPSQGRNYGYTF
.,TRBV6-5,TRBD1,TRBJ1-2,TGTGCCAGCAAGCTAGGACAGGGGGCCGTATATGGCTACACCTTC,CASKLGQGAVYGYTF
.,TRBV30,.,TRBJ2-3,TGTGCCTGGAGTGTCCAGTGGGGCGATACGCAGTATTTT,CAWSVQWGDTQYF
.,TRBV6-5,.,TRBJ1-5,TGTGCCAGCAGATCAGGAGGGCGAGGGCAGCCCCAGCATTTT,CASRSGGRGQPQHF
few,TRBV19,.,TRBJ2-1,TGTGCCAGTAGTAAACTCAATGAGCAGTTCTTC,CASSKLNEQFF
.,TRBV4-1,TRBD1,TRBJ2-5,TGCGCCAGCAGCCTTGGTTTGGACAGGGGGCGTGAGACCCAGTACTTC,CASSLGLDRGRETQYF
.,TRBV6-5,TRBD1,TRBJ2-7,TGTGCCAGCAGTTACTCCCTAGGAACAGGGGGCTACGAGCAGTACTTC,CASSYSLGTGGYEQYF
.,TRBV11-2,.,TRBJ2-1,TGTGCCAGCAGCCCAGCAGGGGCAGGGGTTCCCCGTGGTGAGCAGTTCTTC,CASSPAGAGVPRGEQFF
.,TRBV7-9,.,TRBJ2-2,TGTGCCAGCAGCTTAGGGCAGGTCGACACCGGGGAGCTGTTTTTT,CASSLGQVDTGELFF
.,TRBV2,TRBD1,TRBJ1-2,TGTGCCAGCACCCGACAGGGGGCTAAAGCTAACTATGGCTACACCTTC,CASTRQGAKANYGYTF